Listed here are 15 T cell receptor beta chains from one sample, sequenced in a study of cytomegalovirus exposure and HLA in healthy donors. The protocol was immunoSEQ multiplex PCR, while the TCRdb copy is restricted to in-frame clones and leaves out a portion. Of 90,000 to 150,000 clones in the sample, about 83% were seen once. Sequenced material: PBMCs. All receptors derive from a woman aged 25 to 39 in good health and CMV-seronegative.

The CDR3 is CASSLWEGNNSPLHF. In DNA, the CDR3 is TGTGCCAGCAGCCTCTGGGAGGGAAATAATTCACCCCTCCACTTT. The chain has TRBV9 and TRBJ1-6; D is ambiguous. V was clipped by 4 bases and J by 5 bases, with 13 bases between them. CDR3 length: 15 residues. The germline CDR1 and CDR2 sequences are SGDLS and YYNGEE.

The chain joins TRBV6-1 to TRBJ1-2; 9 bases agree with TRBD1. Trimming cost V 6 bases and J 2 bases; bases outside gene matches: 1. CDR1 is MNHNS, CDR2 SASEGT, per germline. The CDR3 sequence is 13 residues long. CDR3 nucleotides: TGTGCCAGCAGACAGGGGGCGAACTATGGCTACACCTTC. Its translation is CASRQGANYGYTF.

This rearrangement joins TRBV7-3 to TRBJ2-1, with TRBD2 identical over 15 bases. The CDR3 extends over 16 amino acids. J was trimmed by 8 bases and V by 5 bases; bases with no gene match: 7. Germline assignment: CDR1 SGHTA and CDR2 FQGTGA. The CDR3 reads CASSPGLAGGPDEQFF. The CDR3 nucleotides read TGTGCCAGCAGCCCTGGACTAGCGGGGGGGCCCGATGAGCAGTTCTTC.

V usage is TRBV29-1 and J usage is TRBJ1-2; 9 bases match TRBD1. CDR1 is SQVTM and CDR2 is ANQGSEA in the germline V gene. CDR3 length: 14 residues. Trimming took 6 bases from V and 0 from J; bases not matched to a gene: 5. The CDR3: CSVRTGASNYGYTF. CDR3 nucleotides: TGCAGCGTGCGGACAGGGGCCTCTAACTATGGCTACACCTTC.

V is TRBV5-4 and J is TRBJ1-2; TRBD1 might be the D (6 bases). V lost 5 bases to trimming and J lost 5 bases, with 16 bases between them. CDR3 length: 14 amino acids. Germline CDR1 is SGHNT and CDR2 is YYREEE (reference sequence). For the CDR3, the DNA is TGTGCCAGCAGAAGTCCAGGGGTTCGGTATGGCTACACCTTC. Its protein product is CASRSPGVRYGYTF.

This clone was recorded only once. The chain employs TRBV30 and TRBJ2-7; D is unclear. There are 17 residues in the CDR3. The germline CDR1 and CDR2 sequences are GTSNPN and SVGIG (reference sequence). V gave up 0 bases and J gave up 0 bases, with 18 bases separating them. The CDR3 region has the DNA TGTGCCTGGAGTGTACTCCCTTTCGACACTTTCTCCTACGAGCAGTACTTC. This translates into CAWSVLPFDTFSYEQYF. Looking up the rest from reference TRBV30 and TRBJ2-7 gives the full variable domain: SQTIHQWPATLVQPVGSPLSLECTVEGTSNPNLYWYRQAAGRGLQLLFYSVGIGQISSEVPQNLSASRPQDRQFILSSKKLLLSDSGFYLCAWSVLPFDTFSYEQYFGPGTRLTVT.

The rearrangement uses TRBV21-1 and TRBJ1-4; whether TRBD1, the table's D call, matches the DNA was not checked. TRBV21-1 is labeled a pseudogene. The length of the CDR3 is 17 residues. The CDR3 sequence is CASSKVWAEPTNEKLFF. In DNA, the CDR3 is TGTGCCAGCAGCAAAGTTTGGGCAGAGCCAACTAATGAAAAACTGTTTTTT.

V gene TRBV6-5 combines with J gene TRBJ2-7; 7 nucleotides agree with TRBD2. The CDR3 length is 14 residues. CDR1 is MNHEY and CDR2 is SVGAGI in the germline V gene. After removal of 3 bases from V and 5 bases from J, the junction contained 7 bases not matched to a gene. The CDR3: CASSYGWGGNEQYF. CDR3 in DNA: TGTGCCAGCAGTTATGGTTGGGGGGGAAACGAGCAGTACTTC.

The gene calls are TRBV6-1 and TRBJ1-1, with 8 bases aligning to TRBD1. After removal of 2 bases from V and 5 bases from J, the junction contained 10 bases not matched to a gene. The CDR3 loop spans 16 amino acids. CDR1 and CDR2 from the germline V gene are MNHNS and SASEGT. The CDR3 nucleotides read TGTGCCAGCAGTGAACCCTGGACAGGGAAGTTTACTGAAGCTTTCTTT. This sequence encodes CASSEPWTGKFTEAFF.

The chain employs TRBV29-1 and TRBJ2-5; weak D call: TRBD2 (5 bases). The CDR3 has 16 residues. The V and J ends lost 1 base and 0 bases respectively, with 15 bases between them. Germline CDR1 SQVTM, CDR2 ANQGSEA. CDR3 bases: TGCAGCGTTGAAGTCCGGCTAGCTGGGCACCAAGAGACCCAGTACTTC. This encodes CSVEVRLAGHQETQYF. Complete variable domain (other parts from reference TRBV29-1 and TRBJ2-5): SAVISQKPSRDICQRGTSLTIQCQVDSQVTMMFWYRQQPGQSLTLIATANQGSEATYESGFVIDKFPISRPNLTFSTLTVSNMSPEDSSIYLCSVEVRLAGHQETQYFGPGTRLLVL.

This clone was observed once. The V and J genes are TRBV10-1 and TRBJ1-1, with 7 bases that match TRBD1. The germline V gene encodes CDR1 WNHNN and CDR2 SYGVQD (reference sequence). The CDR3 is 14 amino acids. The J segment lost 5 bases and the V segment lost 8 bases, leaving 11 bases of the junction unmatched. DNA of the CDR3: TGCGCCAGCCCGAAACAGGGGAAGGGGACTGAAGCTTTCTTT. This encodes CASPKQGKGTEAFF.

This clone was seen more than once but under ten times. The rearrangement links TRBV6-1 to TRBJ1-5; possible D gene TRBD1, 5 bases. V was trimmed by 4 bases and J by 2 bases, leaving 15 bases between them. Looked up from germline, CDR1 is MNHNS and CDR2 is SASEGT. The CDR3 is 16 amino acids. CDR3 nucleotide sequence: TGTGCCAGCAGTGGCAAGGGGCCGGCTGGCAATCAGCCCCAGCATTTT. It encodes CASSGKGPAGNQPQHF.

This sequence joins TRBV19 and TRBJ1-1, with D unresolved. Germline V lookup: CDR1 LNHDA, CDR2 SQIVND (reference sequence). The length of the CDR3 is 14 residues. V dropped 6 bases and J dropped 3 bases, with 14 bases sitting between them. CDR3 residues: CASRDSGWDTEAFF. The CDR3 DNA sequence: TGTGCCAGTAGAGATTCAGGATGGGACACTGAAGCTTTCTTT.

This chain connects TRBV7-9 to TRBJ1-4; TRBD1 matches 9 bases. The CDR3 contains 16 residues. Germline V gene lookup returns CDR1 SEHNR and CDR2 FQNEAQ (reference sequence). The V segment lost 1 base and the J segment 6 bases; nucleotides outside the gene matches: 6. CDR3 DNA sequence: TGTGCCAGCAGCTTAGGACAGGGGGTGACGTATGAAAAACTGTTTTTT. Translating it yields CASSLGQGVTYEKLFF.

This chain uses TRBV19 with TRBJ1-2; 12 nucleotides match TRBD1. V was pared by 10 bases and J by 6 bases, with 6 bases of the junction left unmatched. CDR1 is LNHDA, CDR2 SQIVND, per germline (reference sequence). The CDR3 extends over 13 amino acids. In nucleotides, the CDR3 is TGTGCCATCGGGACAGGGGGCTCTCATGGCTACACCTTC. Translation: CAIGTGGSHGYTF.